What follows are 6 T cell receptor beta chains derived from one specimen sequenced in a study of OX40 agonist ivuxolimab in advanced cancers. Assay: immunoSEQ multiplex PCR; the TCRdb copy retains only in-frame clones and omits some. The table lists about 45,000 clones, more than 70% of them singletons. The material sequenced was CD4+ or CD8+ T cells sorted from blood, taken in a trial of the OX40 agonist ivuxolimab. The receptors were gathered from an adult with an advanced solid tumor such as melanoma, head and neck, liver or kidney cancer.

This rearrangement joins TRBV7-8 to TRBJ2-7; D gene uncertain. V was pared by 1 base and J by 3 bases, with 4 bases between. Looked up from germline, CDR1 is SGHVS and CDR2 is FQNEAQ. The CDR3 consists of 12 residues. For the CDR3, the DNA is TGTGCCAGCAGCTTAGGGGACTACGAGCAGTACTTC. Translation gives CASSLGDYEQYF.

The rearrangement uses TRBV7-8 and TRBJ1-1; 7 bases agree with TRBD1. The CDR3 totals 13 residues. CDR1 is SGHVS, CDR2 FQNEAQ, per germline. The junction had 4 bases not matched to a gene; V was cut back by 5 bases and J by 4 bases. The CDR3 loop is CASSPRQGTEAFF. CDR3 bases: TGTGCCAGCAGCCCCCGACAGGGCACTGAAGCTTTCTTT.

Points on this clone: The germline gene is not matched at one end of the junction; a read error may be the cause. The CDR3 sequence is CASSLGSTEAFF. CDR3 nucleotide sequence: TGTGCCAGCAGCTTAGGGTCTACTGAAGCTTTCTTT. The chain combines TRBV5-3 with TRBJ1-1; no reliable D call. TRBV5-3 carries the ORF label, with uncertain function. CDR3 length: 12 residues.

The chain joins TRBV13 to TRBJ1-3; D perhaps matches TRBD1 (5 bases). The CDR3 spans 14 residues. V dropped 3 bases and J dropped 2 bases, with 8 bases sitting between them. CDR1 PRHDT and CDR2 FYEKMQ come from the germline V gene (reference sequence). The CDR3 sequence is CASSFSTAGNTIYF. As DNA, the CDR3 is TGTGCCAGCAGCTTTTCGACAGCTGGAAACACCATATATTTT.

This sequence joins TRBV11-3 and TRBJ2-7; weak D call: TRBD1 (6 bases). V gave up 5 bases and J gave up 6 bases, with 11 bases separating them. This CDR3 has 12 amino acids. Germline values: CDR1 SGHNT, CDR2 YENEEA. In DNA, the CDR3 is TGTGCCAGCAGCCGGGAAGGGGGCGAGCAGTACTTC. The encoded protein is CASSREGGEQYF. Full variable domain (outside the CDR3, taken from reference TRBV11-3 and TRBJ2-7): EAGVVQSPRYKIIEKKQPVAFWCNPISGHNTLYWYLQNLGQGPELLIRYENEEAVDDSQLPKDRFSAERLKGVDSTLKIQPAELGDSAVYLCASSREGGEQYFGPGTRLTVT.

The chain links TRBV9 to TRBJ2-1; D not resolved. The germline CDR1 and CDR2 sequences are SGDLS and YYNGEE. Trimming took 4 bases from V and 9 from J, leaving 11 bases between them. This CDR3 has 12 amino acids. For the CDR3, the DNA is TGTGCCAGCAGCCCCCAAGCAGGTGAGCAGTTCTTC. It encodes CASSPQAGEQFF.